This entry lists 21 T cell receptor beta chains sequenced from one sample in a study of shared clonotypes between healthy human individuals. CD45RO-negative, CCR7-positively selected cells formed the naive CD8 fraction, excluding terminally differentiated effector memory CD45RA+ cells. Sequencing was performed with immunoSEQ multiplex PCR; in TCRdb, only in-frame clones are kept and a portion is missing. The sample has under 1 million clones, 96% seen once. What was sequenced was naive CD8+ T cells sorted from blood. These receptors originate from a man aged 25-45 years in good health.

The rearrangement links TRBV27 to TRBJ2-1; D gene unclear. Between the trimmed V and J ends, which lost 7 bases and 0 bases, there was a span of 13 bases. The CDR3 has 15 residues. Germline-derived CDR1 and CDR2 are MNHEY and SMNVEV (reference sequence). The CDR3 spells CASKIVPSSYNEQFF. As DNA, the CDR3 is TGTGCCAGCAAGATAGTCCCTAGCTCCTACAATGAGCAGTTCTTC.

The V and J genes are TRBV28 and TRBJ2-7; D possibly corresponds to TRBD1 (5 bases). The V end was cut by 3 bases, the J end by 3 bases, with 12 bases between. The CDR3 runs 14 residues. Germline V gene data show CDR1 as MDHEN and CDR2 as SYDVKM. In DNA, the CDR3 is TGTGCCAGCAGTTTCAGGGATAATAACTACGAGCAGTACTTC. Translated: CASSFRDNNYEQYF. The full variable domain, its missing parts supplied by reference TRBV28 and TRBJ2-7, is DVKVTQSSRYLVKRTGEKVFLECVQDMDHENMFWYRQDPGLGLRLIYFSYDVKMKEKGDIPEGYSVSREKKERFSLILESASTNQTSMYLCASSFRDNNYEQYFGPGTRLTVT.

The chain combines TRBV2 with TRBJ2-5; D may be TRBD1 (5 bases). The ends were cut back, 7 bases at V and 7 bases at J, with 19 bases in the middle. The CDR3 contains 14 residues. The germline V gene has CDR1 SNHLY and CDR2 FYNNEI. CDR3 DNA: TGTGCCAGCACGGCCAGGGTGACCACTTGGACCCAGTACTTC. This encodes CASTARVTTWTQYF.

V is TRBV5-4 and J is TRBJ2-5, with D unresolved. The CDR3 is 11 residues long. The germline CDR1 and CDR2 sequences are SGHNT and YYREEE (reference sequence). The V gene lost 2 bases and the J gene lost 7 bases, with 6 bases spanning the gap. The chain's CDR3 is CASSFSGTQYF. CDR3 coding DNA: TGTGCCAGCAGCTTTTCAGGGACCCAGTACTTC.

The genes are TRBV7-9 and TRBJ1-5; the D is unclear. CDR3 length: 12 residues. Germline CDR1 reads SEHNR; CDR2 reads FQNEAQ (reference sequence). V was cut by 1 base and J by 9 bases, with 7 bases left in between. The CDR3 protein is CASSLGYLPQHF. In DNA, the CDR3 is TGTGCCAGCAGCTTAGGGTATCTGCCCCAGCATTTT.

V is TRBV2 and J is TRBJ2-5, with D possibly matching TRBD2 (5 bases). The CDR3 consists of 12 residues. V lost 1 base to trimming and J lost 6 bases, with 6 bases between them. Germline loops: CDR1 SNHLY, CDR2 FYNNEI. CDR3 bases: TGTGCCAGCAGTGAAGTAGCGAAGACCCAGTACTTC. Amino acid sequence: CASSEVAKTQYF. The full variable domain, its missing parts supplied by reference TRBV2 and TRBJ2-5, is EPEVTQTPSHQVTQMGQEVILRCVPISNHLYFYWYRQILGQKVEFLVSFYNNEISEKSEIFDDQFSVERPDGSNFTLKIRSTKLEDSAMYFCASSEVAKTQYFGPGTRLLVL.

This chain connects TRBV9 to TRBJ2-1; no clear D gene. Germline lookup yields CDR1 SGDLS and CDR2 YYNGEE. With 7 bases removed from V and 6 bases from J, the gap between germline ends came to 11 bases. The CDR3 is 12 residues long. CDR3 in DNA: TGTGCCAGCTCGTCCCAGGCCAATGAGCAGTTCTTC. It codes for CASSSQANEQFF.

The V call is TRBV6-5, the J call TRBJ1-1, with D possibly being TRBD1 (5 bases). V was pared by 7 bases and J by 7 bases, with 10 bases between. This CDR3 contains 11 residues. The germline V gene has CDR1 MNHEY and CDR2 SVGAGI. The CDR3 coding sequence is TGTGCCAGCACAGGGTTCAATGAAGCTTTCTTT. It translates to CASTGFNEAFF.

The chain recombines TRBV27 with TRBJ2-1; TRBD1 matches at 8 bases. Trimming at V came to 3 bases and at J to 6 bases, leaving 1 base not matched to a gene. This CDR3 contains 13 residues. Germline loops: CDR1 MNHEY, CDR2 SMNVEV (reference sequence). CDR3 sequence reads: CASSLDRANEQFF. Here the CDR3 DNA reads TGTGCCAGCAGTTTGGACAGGGCCAATGAGCAGTTCTTC.

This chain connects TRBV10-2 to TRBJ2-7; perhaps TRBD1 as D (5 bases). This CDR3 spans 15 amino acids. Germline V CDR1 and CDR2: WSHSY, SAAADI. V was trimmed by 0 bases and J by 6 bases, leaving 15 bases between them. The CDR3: CASSESIGASGEQYF. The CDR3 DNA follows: TGCGCCAGCAGTGAGTCGATTGGGGCTTCGGGCGAGCAGTACTTC.

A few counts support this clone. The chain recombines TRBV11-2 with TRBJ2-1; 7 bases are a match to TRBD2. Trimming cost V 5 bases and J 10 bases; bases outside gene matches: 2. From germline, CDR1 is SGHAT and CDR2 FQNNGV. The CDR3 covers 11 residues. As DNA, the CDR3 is TGTGCCAGCAGCCCACTAGCGGAGCAGTTCTTC. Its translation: CASSPLAEQFF.

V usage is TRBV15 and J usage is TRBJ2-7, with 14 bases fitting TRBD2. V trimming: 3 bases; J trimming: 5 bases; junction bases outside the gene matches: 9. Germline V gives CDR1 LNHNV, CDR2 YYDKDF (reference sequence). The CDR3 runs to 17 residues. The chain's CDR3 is CATSRPGLAGETHEQYF. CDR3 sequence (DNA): TGTGCCACCAGCAGGCCGGGACTAGCGGGGGAAACCCACGAGCAGTACTTC.

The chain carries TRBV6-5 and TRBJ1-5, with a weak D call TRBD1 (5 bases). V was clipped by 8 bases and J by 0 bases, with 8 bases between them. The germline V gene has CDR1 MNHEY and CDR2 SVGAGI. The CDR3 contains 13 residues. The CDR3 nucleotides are TGTGCCAGCGGGACTTATAGCAATCAGCCCCAGCATTTT. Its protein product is CASGTYSNQPQHF.

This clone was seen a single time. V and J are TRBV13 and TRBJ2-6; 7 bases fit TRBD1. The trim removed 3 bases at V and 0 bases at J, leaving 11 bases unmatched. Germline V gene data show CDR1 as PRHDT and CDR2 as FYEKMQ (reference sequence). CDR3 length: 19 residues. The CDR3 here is CASSLADRVISSGANVLTF. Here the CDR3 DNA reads TGTGCCAGCAGCTTGGCTGACAGGGTGATAAGCTCTGGGGCCAACGTCCTGACTTTC.

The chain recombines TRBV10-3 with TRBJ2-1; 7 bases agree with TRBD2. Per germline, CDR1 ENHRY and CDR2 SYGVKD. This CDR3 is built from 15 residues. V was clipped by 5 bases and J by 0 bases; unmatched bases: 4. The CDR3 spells CAISMGGSSYNEQFF. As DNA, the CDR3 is TGTGCCATCAGTATGGGGGGGAGCTCCTACAATGAGCAGTTCTTC.

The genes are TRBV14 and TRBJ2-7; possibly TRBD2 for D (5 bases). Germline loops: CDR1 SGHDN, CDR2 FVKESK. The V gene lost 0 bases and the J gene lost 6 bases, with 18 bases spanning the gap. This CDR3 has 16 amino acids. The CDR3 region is CASSQELRESPREQYF. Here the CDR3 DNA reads TGTGCCAGCAGCCAAGAATTGAGGGAGTCCCCCCGCGAGCAGTACTTC.

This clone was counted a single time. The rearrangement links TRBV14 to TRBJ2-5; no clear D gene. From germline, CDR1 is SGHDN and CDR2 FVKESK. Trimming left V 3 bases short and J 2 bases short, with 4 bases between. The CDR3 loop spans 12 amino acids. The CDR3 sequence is CASSQGQETQYF. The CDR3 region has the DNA TGTGCCAGCAGCCAGGGACAAGAGACCCAGTACTTC.

CDR3 loop: CASSARTGSEAFF. CDR3 coding DNA: TGTGCCAGCAGCGCGCGGACAGGCTCTGAAGCTTTCTTT. The chain has TRBV9 and TRBJ1-1; the match to TRBD1 covers 7 bases. CDR1 and CDR2 from the germline V gene are SGDLS and YYNGEE. The ends lost 3 bases at V and 6 bases at J; junction bases unmatched: 5. CDR3 length: 13 residues.

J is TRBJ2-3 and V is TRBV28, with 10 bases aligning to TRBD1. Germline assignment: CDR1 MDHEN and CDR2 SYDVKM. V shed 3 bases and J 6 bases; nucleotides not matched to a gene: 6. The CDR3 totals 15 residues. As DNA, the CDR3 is TGTGCCAGCAGTTTGCGACAGGGGGCGGCTGATACGCAGTATTTT. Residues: CASSLRQGAADTQYF.

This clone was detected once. The CDR3 here is CSVGGGRGDYEQYF. For the CDR3, the DNA is TGCAGCGTCGGAGGCGGGAGGGGGGATTACGAGCAGTACTTC. The chain has TRBV29-1 and TRBJ2-7; TRBD2 matches 9 bases. The germline V gene encodes CDR1 SQVTM and CDR2 ANQGSEA. The CDR3 is made up of 14 amino acids. After removal of 6 bases from V and 4 bases from J, the junction contained 10 bases not matched to a gene.

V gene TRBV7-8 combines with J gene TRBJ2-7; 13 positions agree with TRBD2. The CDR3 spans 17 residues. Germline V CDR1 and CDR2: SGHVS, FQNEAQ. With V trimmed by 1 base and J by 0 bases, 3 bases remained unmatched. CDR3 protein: CASSLGGLAGFSYEQYF. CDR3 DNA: TGTGCCAGCAGCTTAGGGGGACTAGCGGGATTCTCCTACGAGCAGTACTTC.